The next 11 T cell receptor beta chains were all read from a single sample in a study of CD8+ T cells in alopecia areata. Regarding treatment: oral pan-JAK inhibitor, 5-10 mg twice daily. RNA was extracted and reverse transcribed into cDNA as the sequencing template. Repertoires were generated with immunoSEQ multiplex PCR, while TCRdb's copy carries only in-frame clones and drops some. The repertoire holds approximately 100,000 clones, just under 60% seen once, with about a sixth in the top ten. This sample comprised CD8+ T cells sorted from blood, obtained between weeks 55 and 65, from a patient treated with tofacitinib. The receptors were gathered from a human donor with alopecia areata.

The table lists this clone with a count of one. The chain uses TRBV15 and TRBJ2-7, with D perhaps matching TRBD2 (6 bases). This CDR3 is built from 15 residues. V gave up 0 bases and J gave up 5 bases, with 14 bases separating them. The germline CDR1 and CDR2 sequences are LNHNV and YYDKDF (reference sequence). The CDR3 bases are TGTGCCACCAGCAGAGATATAGGAGGGTTCCACGAGCAGTACTTC. It yields the protein CATSRDIGGFHEQYF.

This chain links TRBV27 with TRBJ2-2; D not certain. Per germline, CDR1 MNHEY and CDR2 SMNVEV (reference sequence). CDR3 length: 12 amino acids. The V end was cut by 3 bases, the J end by 6 bases, with 5 bases between. Written as DNA, the CDR3 is TGTGCCAGCAGTTTTATTTCCGGGGAGCTGTTTTTT. This encodes CASSFISGELFF.

The rearrangement joins TRBV6-6 to TRBJ2-5, with a tentative D call TRBD2 (7 bases). V lost 5 bases, J lost 6 bases, and 16 bases lay in between. This CDR3 is 14 amino acids long. Germline V gene sequence: CDR1 MNHNY, CDR2 SVGAGI (reference sequence). For the CDR3, the DNA is TGTGCCAGCAGTATTGGGGGGGCCGCGAAGACCCAGTACTTC. It is translated as CASSIGGAAKTQYF.

The chain is built from TRBV25-1 and TRBJ2-4; D is undetermined. This CDR3 comprises 12 residues. Germline CDR1 MGHDK, CDR2 SYGVNS. Trimming shortened V by 3 bases and J by 8 bases, and 8 bases separated the two germline ends. CDR3 sequence: CASSEEWDIQYF. Here the CDR3 DNA reads TGTGCCAGCAGTGAGGAGTGGGACATTCAGTACTTC. The whole variable domain, filled in from reference TRBV25-1 and TRBJ2-4, reads EADIYQTPRYLVIGTGKKITLECSQTMGHDKMYWYQQDPGMELHLIHYSYGVNSTEKGDLSSESTVSRIRTEHFPLTLESARPSHTSQYLCASSEEWDIQYFGAGTRLSVL.

This clone was observed a few times. An end of the junction does not agree with germline; a read error may underlie this. J is TRBJ2-1 and V is TRBV5-6, with D perhaps TRBD2 (6 bases). The CDR3 totals 12 residues. The germline V gene encodes CDR1 SGHDT and CDR2 YYEEEE. CDR3 sequence (DNA): TGTGCCAGCAGCTTGGTGCGGGGTTCAGCGATCTTC. Its translation is CASSLVRGSAIF.

The rearrangement uses TRBV7-3 and TRBJ1-1, with a tentative D call TRBD1 (6 bases). The germline V and J ends were trimmed by 3 bases and 0 bases, with 23 bases remaining between them. This CDR3 comprises 19 residues. Germline V gene sequence: CDR1 SGHTA, CDR2 FQGTGA. DNA for the CDR3: TGTGCCAGCAGCTTCGGCCCCAACAGGGCGGGAAGTATGAACACTGAAGCTTTCTTT. Translating it yields CASSFGPNRAGSMNTEAFF.

The chain couples TRBV15 to TRBJ2-7; D is unresolved. Germline lookup yields CDR1 LNHNV and CDR2 YYDKDF (reference sequence). The CDR3 has 12 residues. Trimming stripped 1 base from V and 5 bases from J, with 6 bases between. The CDR3 DNA reads as TGTGCCACCAGCAGAGCCCAGAACGAGCAGTACTTC. It encodes CATSRAQNEQYF.

The chain links TRBV7-9 to TRBJ1-2, with no clear D. This CDR3 has 12 amino acids. Between the trimmed V and J ends, which lost 2 bases and 12 bases, there was a span of 13 bases. Germline V lookup: CDR1 SEHNR, CDR2 FQNEAQ (reference sequence). For the CDR3, the DNA is TGTGCCAGCAGCTTAATGACGCAGGTACACACCTTC. It encodes CASSLMTQVHTF.

The rearrangement joins TRBV4-1 to TRBJ2-2; D ambiguous. Germline V lookup: CDR1 MGHRA, CDR2 YSYEKL. This CDR3 contains 13 residues. V was shortened by 0 bases and J by 7 bases, with 6 bases between the two germline ends. This chain's CDR3 is CASSQEAVGELFF. The CDR3 coding sequence is TGCGCCAGCAGCCAAGAGGCGGTCGGGGAGCTGTTTTTT.

This clone was counted a few times. The J gene is TRBJ2-7, the V gene TRBV7-9; 9 nucleotides match TRBD1. This CDR3 is built from 15 residues. Germline assignment: CDR1 SEHNR and CDR2 FQNEAQ (reference sequence). Losses at the gene ends were 5 bases for V and 4 bases for J; bases not matched to a gene: 9. The CDR3 here is CASSSPDRGSYEQYF. CDR3 DNA sequence: TGTGCCAGCAGCAGCCCGGACAGGGGATCGTACGAGCAGTACTTC.

The gene calls are TRBV27 and TRBJ2-7; perhaps D is TRBD1 or TRBD2 (5 bases each). The CDR3 runs 12 residues. The V gene's germline CDR1 is MNHEY and CDR2 SMNVEV (reference sequence). Trimming took 5 bases from V and 4 from J, leaving 9 bases between them. DNA of the CDR3: TGTGCCAGCAGTCTTGGGGGTTACGAGCAGTACTTC. Its protein is CASSLGGYEQYF.